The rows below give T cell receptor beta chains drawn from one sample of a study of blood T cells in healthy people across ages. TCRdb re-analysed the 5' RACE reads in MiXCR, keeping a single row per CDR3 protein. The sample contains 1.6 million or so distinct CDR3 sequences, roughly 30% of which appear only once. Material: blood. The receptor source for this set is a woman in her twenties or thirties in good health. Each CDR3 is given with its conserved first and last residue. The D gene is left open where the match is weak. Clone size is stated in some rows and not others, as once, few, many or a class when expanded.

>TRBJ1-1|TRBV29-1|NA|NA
TGCAGCGTTGTCTCCAGGGGTTCGATGCTTAGGAACACTGAAGCTTTCTTT
CSVVSRGSMLRNTEAFF
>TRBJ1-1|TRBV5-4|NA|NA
TGTGCCAGCAGCTTGGGGGGTCTCCGGGACCCGACTGAAGCTTTCTTT
CASSLGGLRDPTEAFF
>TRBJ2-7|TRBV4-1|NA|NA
TGCGCCAGCAGCCATAAAAAGGGTTTCTACGAGCAGTACTTC
CASSHKKGFYEQYF
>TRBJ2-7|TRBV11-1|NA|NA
TGTGCCAGCAGCTTCGATAAGGGCGACGAGCAGTACTTC
CASSFDKGDEQYF
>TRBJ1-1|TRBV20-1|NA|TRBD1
TGCAGTGCTAATTTAGGGGGCGCGAACACTGAAGCTTTCTTT
CSANLGGANTEAFF
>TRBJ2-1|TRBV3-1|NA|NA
TGTGCCAGCAGCTCTCCGGGGGTCAGGGACTACAATGAGCAGTTCTTC
CASSSPGVRDYNEQFF
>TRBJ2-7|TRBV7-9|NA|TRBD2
TGTGCCAGCAGCTTAGGAAATAGCGGGCCCCACGAGCAGTACTTC
CASSLGNSGPHEQYF
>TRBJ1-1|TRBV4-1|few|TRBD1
TGCGCCAGCCGGGACAGGAAAGTGAGCACTGAAGCTTTCTTT
CASRDRKVSTEAFF
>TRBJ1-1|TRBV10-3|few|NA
TGTGCCATCAGCAACCGGGCGAACACTGAAGCTTTCTTT
CAISNRANTEAFF
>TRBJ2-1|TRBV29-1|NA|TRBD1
TGCAGCGTTCGGGACAGGGGTACCTACAATGAGCAGTTCTTC
CSVRDRGTYNEQFF
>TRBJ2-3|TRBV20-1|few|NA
TGCGGGGGGGGACAGCTCACAGATACGCAGTATTTT
CGGGQLTDTQYF
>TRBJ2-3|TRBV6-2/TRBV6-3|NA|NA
TGTGCCAGCAGTCCAGTGACTAGACTTCTTTCCGATACGCAGTATTTT
CASSPVTRLLSDTQYF
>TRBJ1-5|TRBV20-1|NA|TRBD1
TGCAGTGCCCAAGAGGGGGAAGACAGGGGGCCGAATCAGCCCCAGCATTTT
CSAQEGEDRGPNQPQHF
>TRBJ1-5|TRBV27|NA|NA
TGTGCCAGCTCTCCAACCAATGCGCACAATCAGCCCCAGCATTTT
CASSPTNAHNQPQHF
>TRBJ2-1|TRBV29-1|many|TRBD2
TGCAGCGTCAGACAGGCTAGCGGGAATGAGCAGTTCTTC
CSVRQASGNEQFF
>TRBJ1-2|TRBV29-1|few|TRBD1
TGCAGCGTTCCTCCGGGACAGGGAAACTATGGCTACACCTTC
CSVPPGQGNYGYTF
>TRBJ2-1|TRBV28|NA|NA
TGTGCCAGCAGTGAGCAGGACAGTGAGCAGTTCTTC
CASSEQDSEQFF
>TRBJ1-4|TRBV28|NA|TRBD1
TGTGCCAGCAGCTCCACCGGGGGACAGGGTTGGGAAAAACTGTTTTTT
CASSSTGGQGWEKLFF
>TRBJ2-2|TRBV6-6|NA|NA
TGTGCCAGCAGTACCAATCGGGAGCTGTTTTTT
CASSTNRELFF
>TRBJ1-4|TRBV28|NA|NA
TGTGCCAGCAGTTTATTCGACCTGGCGGCAACTAATGAAAAACTGTTTTTT
CASSLFDLAATNEKLFF
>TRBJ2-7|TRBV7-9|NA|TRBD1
TGTGCCAGCAGCTCTGGACAGGGCTTGTTCTACGAGCAGTACTTC
CASSSGQGLFYEQYF
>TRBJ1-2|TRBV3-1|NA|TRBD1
TGTGCCAGCAGCCAATACAGGGGGGTCTACACCTTC
CASSQYRGVYTF
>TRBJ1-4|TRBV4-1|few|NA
TGCGCCAGCAGCCGATCGGGGGGACTGTTTTTT
CASSRSGGLFF
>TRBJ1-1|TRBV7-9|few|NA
TGTGCCAGCAGCTGGGTAGCCGGGGTATTGGACACTGAAGCTTTCTTT
CASSWVAGVLDTEAFF
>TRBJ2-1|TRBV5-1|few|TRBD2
TGCGCCAGCCGGGAGGGGTCCGGCAATGAGCAGTTCTTC
CASREGSGNEQFF
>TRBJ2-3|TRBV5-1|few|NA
TGCGCCAGCAGCGACGGTAGCGGAGCAGATACGCAGTATTTT
CASSDGSGADTQYF
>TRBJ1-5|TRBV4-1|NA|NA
TGCGCCAGCAGCCGAACGGGACCGATACTCAATCAGCCCCAGCATTTT
CASSRTGPILNQPQHF
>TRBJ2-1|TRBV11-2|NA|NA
TGTGCCAGCAGCTTAGTATTAGGTGGTGGGCAGTTCTTC
CASSLVLGGGQFF
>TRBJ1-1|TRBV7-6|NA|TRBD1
TGTGCCAGCAGCTCACAGGGGCCTAACACTGAAGCTTTCTTT
CASSSQGPNTEAFF
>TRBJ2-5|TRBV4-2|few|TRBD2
TGTGCCAGCAGCCAAGATCCAGCGGGGGGGCAGGACGAGACCCAGTACTTC
CASSQDPAGGQDETQYF
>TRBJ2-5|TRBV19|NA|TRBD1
TGTGCCAGTAGTATAATCGAGGGGGCAGAGACCCAGTACTTC
CASSIIEGAETQYF
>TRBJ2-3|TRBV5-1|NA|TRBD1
TGCGCCAGCAGCTTAGGCACACAGGGGGTAGATACGCAGTATTTT
CASSLGTQGVDTQYF
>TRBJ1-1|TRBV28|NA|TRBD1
TGTGCCAGCAGGCCCGACAGGGAATGGGAAGCTTTCTTT
CASRPDREWEAFF
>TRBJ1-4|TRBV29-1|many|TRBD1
TGCAGCGTACTCCTCCCAGGGGGTGAAAAACTGTTTTTT
CSVLLPGGEKLFF
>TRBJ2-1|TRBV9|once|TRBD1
TGTGCCAGCAGCGTGGGGACAGGGGGTTCCTACAATGAGCAGTTCTTC
CASSVGTGGSYNEQFF
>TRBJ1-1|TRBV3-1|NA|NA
TGTGCCAGCAGCCAAGTGGGGAGCGGGTACACTGAAGCTTTCTTT
CASSQVGSGYTEAFF
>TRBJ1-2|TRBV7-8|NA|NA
TGTGCCAGCAGCCCTGAACGGGGTGCAAACTATGGCTACACCTTC
CASSPERGANYGYTF
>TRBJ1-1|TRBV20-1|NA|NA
TGCAGTGCTAGGGCACAGAACACTGAAGCTTTCTTT
CSARAQNTEAFF
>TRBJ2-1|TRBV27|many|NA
TGTGCCAGCAGTCCGGCGGAGGGCTACAATGAGCAGTTCTTC
CASSPAEGYNEQFF
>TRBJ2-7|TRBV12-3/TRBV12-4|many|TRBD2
TGTGCCAGCAGTTTAGGTAGCGGGGTTTACGAGCAGTACTTC
CASSLGSGVYEQYF
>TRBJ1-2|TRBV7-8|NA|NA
TGTGCCAGCAGCTTAGACCAGGCAGGTGGCTACACCTTC
CASSLDQAGGYTF
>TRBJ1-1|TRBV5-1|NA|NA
TGCGCCAGCAGCTTTTTAAGGGCGGGGGACACTGAAGCTTTCTTT
CASSFLRAGDTEAFF
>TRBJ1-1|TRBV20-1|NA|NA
TGCAGTGCTAGAGAAATCGCCAGCGGCGGCACTGAAGCTTTCTTT
CSAREIASGGTEAFF
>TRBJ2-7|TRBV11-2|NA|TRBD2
TGTGCCAGCAGCTCTACCCTCGGGACTATCTCCTACGAGCAGTACTTC
CASSSTLGTISYEQYF
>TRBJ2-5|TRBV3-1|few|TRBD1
TGTGCCAGCAGCCAAGATTGGACAGGGACCCAGTACTTC
CASSQDWTGTQYF
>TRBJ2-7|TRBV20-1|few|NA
TGCAGTGCTAGAGATCATTGGGCGGACTCCTACGAGCAGTACTTC
CSARDHWADSYEQYF
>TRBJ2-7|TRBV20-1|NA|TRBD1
TGCAGTGCTAAAGGACAGGGAGACTACGAGCAGTACTTC
CSAKGQGDYEQYF